The T cell receptor beta chain under discussion was sequenced for a study of cytomegalovirus exposure and HLA in healthy donors. Deletions cut 6 bases from V and 8 bases from J, with 16 bases between. The germline V gene encodes CDR1 MDHEN and CDR2 SYDVKM. The CDR3 is 14 residues long. This clone has only a few counts. Primers: 60 Vbeta forward and 13 Jbeta reverse. The data were produced by immunoSEQ multiplex PCR, yet TCRdb's version contains in-frame clones alone and is incomplete. The data hold about 130,000 clones, with roughly 80% observed a single time. The genes are TRBV28 and TRBJ1-4; D not resolved. The sequenced sample was PBMCs. The TCR originated in a man under 40 in good health and CMV-seronegative. The CDR3 DNA reads as TGTGCCAGCAGCCTTCCCGGGCGCGGGGAAAAACTGTTTTTT. Its protein product is CASSLPGRGEKLFF.